One sample yielded the 24 T cell receptor beta chains listed below, sequenced in a study of shared clonotypes between healthy human individuals. Assay used: immunoSEQ multiplex PCR; TCRdb lists only in-frame clones, some missing. Of roughly 500,000 clones listed, about 96% are singletons. Sample: naive CD4+ T cells sorted from blood. The subset is: CD45RA+ positively selected. The receptors come from a woman aged 25 to 45 in good health.

In its sample, this clone was seen once. The rearrangement uses TRBV4-1 and TRBJ1-3; D is ambiguous. Trimming removed 1 base from V and 4 bases from J, with 8 bases in between. Looked up from germline, CDR1 is MGHRA and CDR2 is YSYEKL. This CDR3 has 14 amino acids. As DNA, the CDR3 is TGCGCCAGCAGCCAAGGCGATACCGGAAACACCATATATTTT. As protein: CASSQGDTGNTIYF.

This clone has only one observation. The DNA for the CDR3 is TGTGCCAGCAGTCCTCTTCGCGATACGCAGTATTTT. This encodes CASSPLRDTQYF. The chain employs TRBV28 and TRBJ2-3; D uncertain. The CDR3 runs to 12 residues. V lost 5 bases to trimming and J lost 6 bases, with 9 bases between them. The germline CDR1 and CDR2 sequences are MDHEN and SYDVKM.

The rearrangement joins TRBV29-1 to TRBJ1-1; no firm D call. The CDR3 has 14 residues. Trimming removed 2 bases from V and 5 bases from J, with 15 bases in between. Germline CDR1 SQVTM, CDR2 ANQGSEA. The DNA of the CDR3 is TGCAGCGTTGAAACCAAACTCCTTAGGACTGAAGCTTTCTTT. This sequence encodes CSVETKLLRTEAFF.

The chain carries TRBV2 and TRBJ2-3; 8 bases line up with TRBD2. Trimming removed 7 bases from V and 0 bases from J; junction bases left unmatched: 6. There are 15 residues in the CDR3. Germline-derived CDR1 and CDR2 are SNHLY and FYNNEI. The CDR3 nucleotides read TGTGCCAGCATTTCATCTAGCGGGAGCACAGATACGCAGTATTTT. Its translation: CASISSSGSTDTQYF. The full variable domain, rest sourced from reference TRBV2 and TRBJ2-3, is EPEVTQTPSHQVTQMGQEVILRCVPISNHLYFYWYRQILGQKVEFLVSFYNNEISEKSEIFDDQFSVERPDGSNFTLKIRSTKLEDSAMYFCASISSSGSTDTQYFGPGTRLTVL.

The V gene is TRBV21-1, the J gene TRBJ2-1; the D call of TRBD1 is as the table states it, not checked on the DNA. TRBV21-1 is termed a pseudogene. This CDR3 has 16 amino acids. For the CDR3, the DNA is TGTGCCAGCAGCAAATGGGGGACAGGGGGCTACAATGAGCAGTTCTTC. As protein: CASSKWGTGGYNEQFF.

This clone has just one count. The V and J genes are TRBV28 and TRBJ2-5, with D unresolved. V lost 4 bases and J lost 3, with 9 bases in between. The CDR3 covers 13 residues. Germline V gene lookup returns CDR1 MDHEN and CDR2 SYDVKM. In DNA, the CDR3 is TGTGCCAGCAGTTATCCTCCGAAAGAGACCCAGTACTTC. This translates into CASSYPPKETQYF.

The chain carries TRBV18 and TRBJ1-2, with D possibly matching TRBD1 (6 bases). The CDR3 covers 15 residues. Germline V CDR1 and CDR2: KGHSH, LQKENI. The V and J ends lost 3 bases and 6 bases respectively, with 17 bases between them. CDR3 in amino acids: CASSPAAGGDNGYTF. DNA of the CDR3: TGTGCCAGCTCACCGGCGGCCGGGGGCGACAATGGCTACACCTTC.

This chain joins TRBV2 and TRBJ2-3; possibly TRBD1 for D (6 bases). CDR3 size: 15 residues. CDR1 is SNHLY and CDR2 is FYNNEI in the germline V gene. V lost 5 bases, J lost 3 bases, and 15 bases lay in between. CDR3 loop: CASSPHREWTDTQYF. In nucleotides, the CDR3 is TGTGCCAGCAGTCCCCACAGGGAGTGGACAGATACGCAGTATTTT.

The chain employs TRBV27 and TRBJ2-1, with 10 nucleotides matching TRBD1. Trimming took 2 bases from V and 6 from J; bases not matched to a gene: 4. The CDR3 is 15 residues long. Germline CDR1 MNHEY, CDR2 SMNVEV (reference sequence). The CDR3 nucleotides read TGTGCCAGCAGTTTAGATGGGACAGGGGTCAATGAGCAGTTCTTC. Translation gives CASSLDGTGVNEQFF.

This chain joins TRBV7-2 and TRBJ2-3; 7 nucleotides match TRBD2. This CDR3 comprises 16 residues. In germline, CDR1 is SGHTA, CDR2 FQGNSA. V was pared by 1 base and J by 1 base, with 5 bases of the junction left unmatched. The CDR3: CASSLVGGFGTDTQYF. The CDR3 DNA follows: TGTGCCAGCAGCTTAGTCGGGGGGTTCGGCACAGATACGCAGTATTTT.

This chain connects TRBV29-1 to TRBJ2-5; 7 bases map to TRBD2. Germline V gene data show CDR1 as SQVTM and CDR2 as ANQGSEA. V shed 7 bases, J shed 1 base, and the junction held 3 bases outside the gene matches. The CDR3 covers 12 residues. The CDR3 reads CSETSPQETQYF. CDR3 nucleotide sequence: TGCAGCGAGACTAGCCCCCAAGAGACCCAGTACTTC.

The CDR3: CASSERARGDYNEQFF. In DNA form, the CDR3 reads TGTGCCAGCAGTGAAAGGGCCAGGGGAGACTACAATGAGCAGTTCTTC. The V call is TRBV25-1, the J call TRBJ2-1; possible D gene TRBD1, 6 bases. Germline V gene lookup returns CDR1 MGHDK and CDR2 SYGVNS. The CDR3 is made up of 16 amino acids. The V end was cut by 2 bases, the J end by 3 bases, with 14 bases between.

This clone was picked up one time. The chain couples TRBV18 to TRBJ1-1; TRBD1 aligns across 9 bases. This CDR3 comprises 15 residues. CDR1 and CDR2 from the germline V gene are KGHSH and LQKENI. Trimming took 3 bases from V and 3 from J; bases not matched to a gene: 5. The CDR3: CASSPGTGRDTEAFF. CDR3 in DNA: TGTGCCAGCTCACCCGGGACAGGGCGGGACACTGAAGCTTTCTTT.

DNA for the CDR3: TGCGCCAGCAGCTTGGCGGGGGTCGGGGCCAACGTCCTGACTTTC. Its translation is CASSLAGVGANVLTF. V usage is TRBV5-1 and J usage is TRBJ2-6; possibly TRBD2 for D (6 bases). The CDR3 contains 15 residues. Trimming removed 0 bases from V and 4 bases from J, with 8 bases in between. CDR1 and CDR2 from the germline V gene are SGHRS and YFSETQ.

V usage is TRBV5-1 and J usage is TRBJ2-3, with D tentatively TRBD2 (6 bases). The CDR3 sequence is 15 residues long. The V end lost 5 bases, the J end lost 3 bases, and 16 bases lay between the germline ends. CDR1 and CDR2 (germline): SGHRS, YFSETQ. CDR3: CASSVVADQTDTQYF. For the CDR3, the DNA is TGCGCCAGCAGTGTGGTAGCGGATCAGACAGATACGCAGTATTTT.

CDR3 region: CAWSVLFPRAHNYGYTF. In DNA form, the CDR3 reads TGTGCCTGGAGTGTACTTTTCCCTAGGGCCCACAACTATGGCTACACCTTC. The V call is TRBV30, the J call TRBJ1-2; D is uncertain. Trimming removed 0 bases at V and 2 bases at J, with 19 bases between. The CDR3 has 17 amino acids. Germline CDR1 GTSNPN, CDR2 SVGIG (reference sequence).

This clone was observed once. The V call is TRBV7-9, the J call TRBJ2-1, with 7 bases lining up with TRBD1. Germline CDR1 reads SEHNR; CDR2 reads FQNEAQ (reference sequence). Losses at the gene ends were 4 bases for V and 4 bases for J; bases not matched to a gene: 7. This CDR3 has 15 residues. The CDR3 region is CASSSTGDRYNEQFF. CDR3 bases: TGTGCCAGCAGCTCAACAGGGGACCGGTACAATGAGCAGTTCTTC.

The V and J genes are TRBV11-3 and TRBJ1-4, with D possibly TRBD1 on 5 matching bases. The V end lost 1 base, the J end lost 12 bases, and 12 bases lay between the germline ends. The CDR3 runs to 13 residues. Germline CDR1 reads SGHNT; CDR2 reads YENEEA. The CDR3: CASSLGPGRELFF. CDR3 DNA: TGTGCCAGCAGCTTAGGTCCGGGACGGGAACTGTTTTTT. Drawing the rest from reference TRBV11-3 and TRBJ1-4, the complete variable domain is EAGVVQSPRYKIIEKKQPVAFWCNPISGHNTLYWYLQNLGQGPELLIRYENEEAVDDSQLPKDRFSAERLKGVDSTLKIQPAELGDSAVYLCASSLGPGRELFFGSGTQLSVL.

The V call is TRBV2, the J call TRBJ2-7; TRBD1 agrees at 7 bases. The junction had 8 bases not matched to a gene; V was cut back by 5 bases and J by 4 bases. The CDR3 contains 14 residues. CDR1 SNHLY and CDR2 FYNNEI come from the germline V gene. CDR3 protein: CASSTQGFGYEQYF. The CDR3 DNA is TGTGCCAGCAGTACACAGGGGTTTGGATACGAGCAGTACTTC.

This chain links TRBV7-9 with TRBJ2-3; D remains unclear. The germline V and J ends were trimmed by 5 bases and 6 bases, with 12 bases remaining between them. The CDR3 runs to 13 residues. Germline values: CDR1 SEHNR, CDR2 FQNEAQ (reference sequence). The CDR3 region has the DNA TGTGCCAGCAGCGTGGACGAGAGGGATACGCAGTATTTT. Translated, it gives CASSVDERDTQYF.

The V gene is TRBV7-9, the J gene TRBJ1-1; TRBD1 might be the D (5 bases). Germline V gene lookup returns CDR1 SEHNR and CDR2 FQNEAQ (reference sequence). Trimming cost V 5 bases and J 1 base, with 8 bases left between them. The CDR3 sequence is 13 residues long. The DNA of the CDR3 is TGTGCCAGCAGCCCGGGGCCGAACACTGAAGCTTTCTTT. As protein: CASSPGPNTEAFF.

For the CDR3, the DNA is TGTGCCAGCAGCTTAGATGGAGGGTTGTCCTACGAGCAGTACTTC. As protein: CASSLDGGLSYEQYF. This chain links TRBV7-9 with TRBJ2-5; a weak D match, TRBD2 (6 bases). The J call may be mistaken, given a closer DNA end match to TRBJ2-7. Germline V gene sequence: CDR1 SEHNR, CDR2 FQNEAQ (reference sequence). The CDR3 runs to 15 residues.

The chain couples TRBV19 to TRBJ2-6; D ambiguous. CDR1 LNHDA and CDR2 SQIVND come from the germline V gene (reference sequence). V was pared by 6 bases and J by 2 bases, with 11 bases between. The CDR3 consists of 15 residues. CDR3 in amino acids: CASRRPGAGANVLTF. CDR3 DNA sequence: TGTGCCAGTAGAAGACCAGGCGCTGGGGCCAACGTCCTGACTTTC.

The V gene is TRBV28, the J gene TRBJ2-1; 9 nucleotides align to TRBD2. This CDR3 is 16 amino acids long. Germline loops: CDR1 MDHEN, CDR2 SYDVKM. After removal of 2 bases from V and 4 bases from J, the junction contained 6 bases not matched to a gene. CDR3 loop: CASSLPSGESYNEQFF. CDR3 bases: TGTGCCAGCAGTTTACCTAGCGGGGAATCTTACAATGAGCAGTTCTTC.